This T cell receptor beta chain originates from a study of naive and memory T cell subsets. Notes on the study in general: Over 85% of naive TCR sequences appeared only once, unlike memory subsets. Clonotypes here are unpaired alpha or beta chain sequences.

Note on this clonotype: Its antigen is undetermined.

Both TRBC1 and TRBC2 were covered by a beta constant-region primer of two equimolar oligonucleotides. Nested alpha and beta constant-region primers with the SP2 primer drove four PCR rounds on ligated cDNA. TCRdb re-derived calls from the UMI-ligation and nested PCR reads in MiXCR, one entry per CDR3 protein. Of just over 80,000 distinct CDR3 sequences listed, 9% to 9.5% are singletons. Germline CDR1 MDHEN, CDR2 SYDVKM. The V gene end was trimmed by 5 bases and the J gene end by 2 bases; junction bases not matched to a gene: 11. The CDR3 extends over 16 amino acids. V usage is TRBV28 and J usage is TRBJ1-2; 7 nucleotides align to TRBD1. Sequenced material: naive CD8+ T cells from blood. This sequence was found in a human donor in good health. DNA for the CDR3: TGTGCCAGCAGTCCATATAACCCGACAGGGAACTATGGCTACACCTTC. This translates into CASSPYNPTGNYGYTF.